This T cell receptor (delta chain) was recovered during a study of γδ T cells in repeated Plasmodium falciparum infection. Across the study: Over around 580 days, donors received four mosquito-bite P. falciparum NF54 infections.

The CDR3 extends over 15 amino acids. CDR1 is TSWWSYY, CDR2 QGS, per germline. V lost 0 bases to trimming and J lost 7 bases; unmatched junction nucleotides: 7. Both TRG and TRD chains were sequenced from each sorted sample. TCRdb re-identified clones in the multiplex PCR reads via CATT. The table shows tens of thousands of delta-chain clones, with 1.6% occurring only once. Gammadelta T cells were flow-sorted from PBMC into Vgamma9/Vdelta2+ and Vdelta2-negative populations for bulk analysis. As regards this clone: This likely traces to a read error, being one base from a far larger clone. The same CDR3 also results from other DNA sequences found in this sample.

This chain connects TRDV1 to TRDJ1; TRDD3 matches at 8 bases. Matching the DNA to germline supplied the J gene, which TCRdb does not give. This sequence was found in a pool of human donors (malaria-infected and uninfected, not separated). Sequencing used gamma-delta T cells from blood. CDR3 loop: CALGELGGIRIKLIF. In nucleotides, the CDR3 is TGTGCTCTTGGGGAACTGGGAGGGATACGCATTAAACTCATCTTT.